Shown below are 29 T cell receptor beta chains from a single sample sequenced in a study of shared clonotypes between healthy human individuals. This table comes from immunoSEQ multiplex PCR, and its TCRdb copy is limited to in-frame clones, with some not included. This sample carries 90,000 to 150,000 clones, more than 65% of them seen once, and the ten largest clones take under 25%. The material sequenced was memory CD8+ T cells sorted from blood. As to subset: CD45RO+ cells pooled with CCR7-negative TemRA cells. Source of these receptors: a woman aged 25 to 39 in good health.

This clone was observed many times. J is TRBJ2-5 and V is TRBV28; D tentatively reads TRBD1 or TRBD2 (5 bases each). The CDR3 has 14 residues. CDR1 is MDHEN and CDR2 is SYDVKM in the germline V gene. Between the trimmed V and J ends, which lost 6 bases and 1 base, there was a span of 12 bases. The CDR3 region is CASSYGTGQETQYF. DNA of the CDR3: TGTGCCAGCAGCTACGGGACGGGCCAAGAGACCCAGTACTTC. The variable domain in full, with the rest retrieved from reference TRBV28 and TRBJ2-5, is DVKVTQSSRYLVKRTGEKVFLECVQDMDHENMFWYRQDPGLGLRLIYFSYDVKMKEKGDIPEGYSVSREKKERFSLILESASTNQTSMYLCASSYGTGQETQYFGPGTRLLVL.

This clone showed up just once. The chain recombines TRBV7-6 with TRBJ2-1, with D possibly TRBD1 on 5 matching bases. V dropped 3 bases and J dropped 2 bases, with 5 bases sitting between them. The CDR3 covers 13 residues. Looked up from germline, CDR1 is SGHVS and CDR2 is FNYEAQ. This chain's CDR3 is CASSLDTYNEQFF. The CDR3 DNA is TGTGCCAGCAGCTTGGACACCTACAATGAGCAGTTCTTC.

This chain connects TRBV7-9 to TRBJ1-1, with a weak D call TRBD1 (6 bases). Trimming removed 4 bases from V and 4 bases from J, with 13 bases in between. CDR3 length equals 14 residues. CDR1 SEHNR and CDR2 FQNEAQ come from the germline V gene (reference sequence). This chain's CDR3 is CASSSSGVGTEAFF. The CDR3 region has the DNA TGTGCCAGCAGCTCTTCAGGGGTGGGCACTGAAGCTTTCTTT.

This clone was picked up one time. This chain uses TRBV13 with TRBJ2-3; 8 positions match TRBD1. CDR3 length equals 16 residues. The germline V gene encodes CDR1 PRHDT and CDR2 FYEKMQ (reference sequence). Germline trimming cut 7 bases from V and 2 bases from J; bases unmatched to any gene: 11. DNA of the CDR3: TGTGCCAGCATTGATACAGGGGGATCTCACACAGATACGCAGTATTTT. It specifies CASIDTGGSHTDTQYF.

V gene TRBV13 combines with J gene TRBJ2-5; 12 bases are a match to TRBD2. CDR1 PRHDT and CDR2 FYEKMQ come from the germline V gene (reference sequence). The CDR3 runs 14 residues. V was clipped by 4 bases and J by 4 bases; unmatched bases: 1. The CDR3 spells CASSSGLAGETQYF. The CDR3 nucleotides are TGTGCCAGCAGCTCGGGACTAGCGGGAGAGACCCAGTACTTC.

The CDR3: CASSERTSGTTDTQYF. DNA of the CDR3: TGTGCCAGCAGTGAACGGACTAGCGGGACCACAGATACGCAGTATTTT. The gene calls are TRBV27 and TRBJ2-3; 12 nucleotides match TRBD2. CDR3 length: 16 residues. The junction had 5 bases not matched to a gene; V was cut back by 5 bases and J by 2 bases. Germline CDR1 reads MNHEY; CDR2 reads SMNVEV (reference sequence).

As to this clone: This sample includes further DNA sequences coding for the same CDR3. The genes are TRBV19 and TRBJ2-7; 8 bases agree with TRBD1. This CDR3 has 12 residues. Germline loops: CDR1 LNHDA, CDR2 SQIVND (reference sequence). Trimming cost V 4 bases and J 5 bases; bases outside gene matches: 1. The CDR3 spells CASSTTGDEQYF. The CDR3 DNA reads as TGTGCCAGTAGTACGACAGGGGACGAGCAGTACTTC.

J is TRBJ2-3 and V is TRBV23-1, with D possibly TRBD2 on 5 matching bases. TRBV23-1 is flagged as an ORF with uncertain function. The CDR3 is made up of 14 amino acids. Trimming shortened V by 2 bases and J by 8 bases, and 14 bases separated the two germline ends. The DNA for the CDR3 is TGCGCCAGCAGTCAACACAACCCCCGGGGTACGCAGTATTTT. This encodes CASSQHNPRGTQYF.

Only a few counts were recorded for this clone. This same CDR3 is encoded by further DNA sequences in the sample. The chain has TRBV6-1 and TRBJ2-1; 10 bases match TRBD2. In germline, CDR1 is MNHNS, CDR2 SASEGT. The CDR3 runs to 15 residues. J was trimmed by 6 bases and V by 2 bases; bases with no gene match: 4. As DNA, the CDR3 is TGTGCCAGCAGTGAACGAACTAGCGGGATCAATGAGCAGTTCTTC. Its translation: CASSERTSGINEQFF.

The chain employs TRBV6-5 and TRBJ2-3; D ambiguous. CDR3 length equals 11 residues. Germline V gene data show CDR1 as MNHEY and CDR2 as SVGAGI. With 6 bases removed from V and 1 base from J, the gap between germline ends came to 2 bases. Written as DNA, the CDR3 is TGTGCCAGCAGGCGCACAGATACGCAGTATTTT. Its protein is CASRRTDTQYF.

The table lists this clone with many counts. The chain has TRBV7-8 and TRBJ2-1; 7 bases match TRBD2. This CDR3 spans 16 amino acids. Germline CDR1 SGHVS, CDR2 FQNEAQ. The V segment lost 0 bases and the J segment 5 bases; nucleotides outside the gene matches: 7. The chain's CDR3 is CASSLAGTSVNNEQFF. CDR3 in DNA: TGTGCCAGCAGCTTAGCTGGAACTAGCGTAAACAATGAGCAGTTCTTC. Using reference TRBV7-8 and TRBJ2-1 for the parts outside the CDR3, the full variable domain is GAGVSQSPRYKVAKRGQDVALRCDPISGHVSLFWYQQALGQGPEFLTYFQNEAQLDKSGLPSDRFFAERPEGSVSTLKIQRTQQEDSAVYLCASSLAGTSVNNEQFFGPGTRLTVL.

This clone appeared a few times. The chain couples TRBV5-1 to TRBJ2-7; 11 bases are shared with TRBD2. The CDR3 is made up of 14 amino acids. Germline trimming cut 4 bases from V and 8 bases from J; bases unmatched to any gene: 8. Looked up from germline, CDR1 is SGHRS and CDR2 is YFSETQ. The CDR3 sequence is CASSLGTSGHKQYF. CDR3 coding DNA: TGCGCCAGCAGCCTGGGGACTAGCGGTCACAAGCAGTACTTC.

The chain recombines TRBV28 with TRBJ2-5; D gene ambiguous. This CDR3 contains 13 residues. Per germline, CDR1 MDHEN and CDR2 SYDVKM. Trimming stripped 6 bases from V and 2 bases from J, with 10 bases between. The CDR3: CASSRPGQETQYF. In nucleotides, the CDR3 is TGTGCCAGCAGCCGTCCTGGTCAAGAGACCCAGTACTTC.

This clone was observed once. The chain recombines TRBV27 with TRBJ2-1; D assignment may be TRBD1 or TRBD2 (5 bases each). V was shortened by 1 base and J by 5 bases, with 12 bases between the two germline ends. The CDR3 is 15 residues long. CDR1 and CDR2 (germline): MNHEY, SMNVEV (reference sequence). CDR3 amino acids: CASSLLGTHHNEQFF. In DNA, the CDR3 is TGTGCCAGCAGTTTATTAGGGACGCATCACAATGAGCAGTTCTTC.

V is TRBV19 and J is TRBJ1-5, with D possibly being TRBD1 (5 bases). CDR3 length equals 17 residues. Deletions cut 3 bases from V and 2 bases from J, with 17 bases between. Per germline, CDR1 LNHDA and CDR2 SQIVND (reference sequence). The CDR3 region is CASSMNNGGRGNQPQHF. The CDR3 nucleotides are TGTGCCAGTAGTATGAATAATGGTGGCAGGGGCAATCAGCCCCAGCATTTT.

In regard to this clone: Just one base apart from a much larger clone, this may be a read error. Other DNA sequences of this sample code for an identical CDR3. CDR3 DNA: TGTGCCAGTAGTGCAGAAGGGGGAACAACTAATGAAAAACTGTTTTTT. Translation gives CASSAEGGTTNEKLFF. The chain has TRBV19 and TRBJ1-4; D might be TRBD1 (6 bases). Per the germline V gene, CDR1 is LNHDA and CDR2 is SQIVND (reference sequence). This CDR3 comprises 16 residues. Trimming took off 5 bases at V and 0 bases at J, with 13 bases between the two ends.

The chain uses TRBV27 and TRBJ2-7; the D call may be TRBD1 or TRBD2 (5 bases each). V was trimmed by 8 bases and J by 2 bases, leaving 10 bases between them. CDR3 size: 12 residues. Looked up from germline, CDR1 is MNHEY and CDR2 is SMNVEV (reference sequence). CDR3 DNA: TGTGCCAGCCGGGACCAAGCCTACGAGCAGTACTTC. It codes for CASRDQAYEQYF.

The chain combines TRBV29-1 with TRBJ2-1; no definite D call. Germline V gene data show CDR1 as SQVTM and CDR2 as ANQGSEA. V was shortened by 0 bases and J by 10 bases, with 10 bases between the two germline ends. This CDR3 has 12 amino acids. The CDR3 loop is CSVEEGLREQFF. The CDR3 bases are TGCAGCGTTGAAGAGGGGTTGCGGGAGCAGTTCTTC.

This rearrangement joins TRBV28 to TRBJ2-1, with unresolved D. The CDR3 has 15 amino acids. Trimming left V 6 bases short and J 4 bases short, with 16 bases between. Germline CDR1 reads MDHEN; CDR2 reads SYDVKM. CDR3 sequence reads: CASRVSPAGYNEQFF. CDR3 coding DNA: TGTGCCAGCAGGGTGTCTCCGGCCGGGTACAATGAGCAGTTCTTC.

CDR3 amino acids: CASGGQGRTDTQYF. In nucleotides, the CDR3 is TGTGCCAGCGGGGGACAGGGGCGCACAGATACGCAGTATTTT. The chain uses TRBV2 and TRBJ2-3; 10 bases align to TRBD1. The CDR3 length is 14 residues. Germline CDR1 reads SNHLY; CDR2 reads FYNNEI. Trimming cost V 8 bases and J 1 base; bases outside gene matches: 3.

The rearrangement links TRBV5-1 to TRBJ1-2, with a tentative D call TRBD1 (5 bases). The CDR3 has 12 amino acids. V was trimmed by 7 bases and J by 4 bases, leaving 11 bases between them. The germline gives CDR1 SGHRS, CDR2 YFSETQ. CDR3 protein: CASWDWRYGYTF. In nucleotides, the CDR3 is TGCGCCAGCTGGGACTGGCGCTATGGCTACACCTTC.

The chain uses TRBV7-6 and TRBJ2-1; 7 positions match TRBD2. V was clipped by 5 bases and J by 4 bases; unmatched bases: 11. Per the germline V gene, CDR1 is SGHVS and CDR2 is FNYEAQ. The CDR3 is 16 residues long. The CDR3 coding sequence is TGTGCCAGCAGCCTCGGAGGGTTGGGGGGGTACAATGAGCAGTTCTTC. Translation gives CASSLGGLGGYNEQFF. Together with reference TRBV7-6 and TRBJ2-1, the CDR3 gives the full variable domain: GAGVSQSPRYKVTKRGQDVALRCDPISGHVSLYWYRQALGQGPEFLTYFNYEAQQDKSGLPNDRFSAERPEGSISTLTIQRTEQRDSAMYRCASSLGGLGGYNEQFFGPGTRLTVL.

Ten or more counts support this clone. This sequence joins TRBV27 and TRBJ1-1; D is ambiguous. The CDR3 is 13 amino acids. The ends were cut back, 5 bases at V and 2 bases at J, with 9 bases in the middle. Germline V gene sequence: CDR1 MNHEY, CDR2 SMNVEV (reference sequence). The CDR3 protein is CASSPRGNTEAFF. Here the CDR3 DNA reads TGTGCCAGCAGTCCCCGTGGTAACACTGAAGCTTTCTTT.

The chain links TRBV6-5 to TRBJ1-2; D is undetermined. Trimming stripped 0 bases from V and 5 bases from J, with 7 bases between. Germline-derived CDR1 and CDR2 are MNHEY and SVGAGI. The CDR3 contains 13 residues. The CDR3 sequence is CASSYSIVYGYTF. The CDR3 nucleotides read TGTGCCAGCAGTTACTCGATCGTTTATGGCTACACCTTC.

This clone was picked up a small number of times. The chain carries TRBV10-3 and TRBJ1-3; tentatively, D is TRBD1 (5 bases). Germline lookup yields CDR1 ENHRY and CDR2 SYGVKD. Trimming cost V 10 bases and J 1 base, with 11 bases left between them. The CDR3 totals 13 residues. DNA for the CDR3: TGTGCCACCAGGGAAGGGTCTGGAAACACCATATATTTT. It encodes CATREGSGNTIYF.

The chain combines TRBV6-5 with TRBJ2-1; TRBD2 agrees at 10 bases. The CDR3 spans 15 residues. V shed 6 bases and J 5 bases; nucleotides not matched to a gene: 7. Per germline, CDR1 MNHEY and CDR2 SVGAGI. CDR3 in amino acids: CASSPLAGVNNEQFF. The CDR3 DNA follows: TGTGCCAGCAGCCCCCTAGCGGGAGTAAACAATGAGCAGTTCTTC.

The genes are TRBV4-1 and TRBJ2-3; 9 positions match TRBD2. CDR1 and CDR2 from the germline V gene are MGHRA and YSYEKL. V gave up 4 bases and J gave up 5 bases; unmatched junction bases: 7. The CDR3 contains 15 residues. CDR3: CASSRIAGEGDTQYF. For the CDR3, the DNA is TGCGCCAGCAGCCGAATAGCGGGAGAGGGAGATACGCAGTATTTT.

The V call is TRBV19, the J call TRBJ2-2, with 13 bases matching TRBD2. In germline, CDR1 is LNHDA, CDR2 SQIVND (reference sequence). The CDR3 covers 20 residues. V was clipped by 4 bases and J by 6 bases; unmatched bases: 17. The CDR3 nucleotides are TGTGCCAGTAGTACCTCCCGACTAGCGGGAGGCCTGGGAGTGGCCGGGGAGCTGTTTTTT. Translated: CASSTSRLAGGLGVAGELFF.

The V and J genes are TRBV27 and TRBJ1-1, with 7 bases fitting TRBD1. The CDR3 is 14 residues long. Germline V gene sequence: CDR1 MNHEY, CDR2 SMNVEV (reference sequence). The V and J ends lost 0 bases and 5 bases, in that order; junction bases with no gene match: 3. CDR3 amino acids: CASSLSGGNTEAFF. CDR3 nucleotide sequence: TGTGCCAGCAGTTTATCAGGGGGCAATACTGAAGCTTTCTTT.